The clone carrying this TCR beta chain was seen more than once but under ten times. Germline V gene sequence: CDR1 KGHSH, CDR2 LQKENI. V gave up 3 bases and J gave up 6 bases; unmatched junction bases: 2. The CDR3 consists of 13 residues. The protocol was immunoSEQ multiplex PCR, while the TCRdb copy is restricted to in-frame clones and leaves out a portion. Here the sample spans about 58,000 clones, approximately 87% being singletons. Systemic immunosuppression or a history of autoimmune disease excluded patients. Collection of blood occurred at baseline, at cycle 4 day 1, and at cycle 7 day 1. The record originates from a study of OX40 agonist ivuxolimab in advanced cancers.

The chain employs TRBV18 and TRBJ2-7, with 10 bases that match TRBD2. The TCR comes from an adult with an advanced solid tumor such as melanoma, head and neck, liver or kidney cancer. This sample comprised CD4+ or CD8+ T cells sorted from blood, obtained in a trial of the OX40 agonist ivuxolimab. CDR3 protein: CASSPSGGAEQYF. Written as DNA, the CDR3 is TGTGCCAGCTCACCGAGCGGGGGGGCCGAGCAGTACTTC.